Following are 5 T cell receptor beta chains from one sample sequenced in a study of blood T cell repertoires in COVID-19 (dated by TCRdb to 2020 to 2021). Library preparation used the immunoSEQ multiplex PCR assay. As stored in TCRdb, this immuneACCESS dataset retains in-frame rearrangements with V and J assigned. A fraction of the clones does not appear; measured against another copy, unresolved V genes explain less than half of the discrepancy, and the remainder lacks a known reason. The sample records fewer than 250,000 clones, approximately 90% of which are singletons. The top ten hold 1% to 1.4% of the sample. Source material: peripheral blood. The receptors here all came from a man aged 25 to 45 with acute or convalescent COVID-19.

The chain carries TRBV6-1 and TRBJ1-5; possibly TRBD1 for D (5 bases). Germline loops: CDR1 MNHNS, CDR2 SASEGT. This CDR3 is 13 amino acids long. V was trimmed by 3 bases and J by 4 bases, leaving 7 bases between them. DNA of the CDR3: TGTGCCAGCAGTGACGGACATAATCAGCCCCAGCATTTT. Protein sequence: CASSDGHNQPQHF.

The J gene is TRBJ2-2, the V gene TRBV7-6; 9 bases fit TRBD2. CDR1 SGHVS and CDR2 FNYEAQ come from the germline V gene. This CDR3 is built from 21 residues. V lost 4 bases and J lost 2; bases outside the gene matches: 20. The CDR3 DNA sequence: TGTGCCAGCAGCTCCATAATATTCAGGGGAAAGCGGGGGGACAACACCGGGGAGCTGTTTTTT. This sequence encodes CASSSIIFRGKRGDNTGELFF. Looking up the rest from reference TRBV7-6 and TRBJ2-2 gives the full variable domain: GAGVSQSPRYKVTKRGQDVALRCDPISGHVSLYWYRQALGQGPEFLTYFNYEAQQDKSGLPNDRFSAERPEGSISTLTIQRTEQRDSAMYRCASSSIIFRGKRGDNTGELFFGEGSRLTVL.

The CDR3 DNA follows: TGTGCCAGCAGGGACAGCAACACCGGGGAGCTGTTTTTT. Translating gives CASRDSNTGELFF. The chain joins TRBV7-3 to TRBJ2-2, with D possibly being TRBD1 (6 bases). The CDR3 consists of 13 residues. Germline V gene sequence: CDR1 SGHTA, CDR2 FQGTGA. The ends were cut back, 6 bases at V and 2 bases at J, with 7 bases in the middle.

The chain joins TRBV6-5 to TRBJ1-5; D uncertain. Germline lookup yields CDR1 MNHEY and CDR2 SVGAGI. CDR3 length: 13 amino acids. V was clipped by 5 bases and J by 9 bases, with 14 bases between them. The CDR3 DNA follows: TGTGCCAGCAGTCGCGGTTTCGAGTCGCCCCAGCATTTT. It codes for CASSRGFESPQHF.

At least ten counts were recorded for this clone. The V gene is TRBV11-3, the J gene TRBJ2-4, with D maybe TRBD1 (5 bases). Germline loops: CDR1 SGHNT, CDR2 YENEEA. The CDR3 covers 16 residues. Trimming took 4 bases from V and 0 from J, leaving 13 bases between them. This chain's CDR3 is CASSSIPDRAKNIQYF. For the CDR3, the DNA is TGTGCCAGCAGCTCGATCCCCGACAGAGCCAAAAACATTCAGTACTTC.